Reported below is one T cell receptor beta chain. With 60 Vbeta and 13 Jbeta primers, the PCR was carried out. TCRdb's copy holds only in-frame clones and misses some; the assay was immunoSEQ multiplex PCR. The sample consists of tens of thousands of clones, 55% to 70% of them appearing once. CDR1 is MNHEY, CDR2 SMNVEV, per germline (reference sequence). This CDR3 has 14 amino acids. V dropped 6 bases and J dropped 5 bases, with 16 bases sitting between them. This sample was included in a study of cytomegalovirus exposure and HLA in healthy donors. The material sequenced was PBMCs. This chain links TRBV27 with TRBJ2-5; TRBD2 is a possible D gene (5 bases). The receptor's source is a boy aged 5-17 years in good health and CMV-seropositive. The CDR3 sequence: CASRRNGVGETQYF. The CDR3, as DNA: TGTGCCAGCAGACGCAACGGGGTCGGGGAGACCCAGTACTTC.